This T cell receptor (beta chain) was recorded in a study of radiation and T cells in renal cell carcinoma. On the study more broadly: Nephrectomy followed 15 Gy stereotactic body radiation by 4 weeks. Study-wide findings and caveats: Top tumor clonotypes rose in blood 2 weeks post-radiation, then contracted.

A word on this clone: The antigen is undetermined.

The assay was immunoSEQ multiplex PCR, and TCRdb's table has in-frame clones only and misses some. The sample includes about 91,000 clones, 70% to 85% of them seen just once. Time point denoted: baseline pretreatment blood. The treatment was: 15 Gy SBRT to primary tumor, nephrectomy 4 weeks later. Clear cell pathology was present in this patient's renal cell carcinoma. V was trimmed by 4 bases and J by 8 bases, leaving 8 bases between them. CDR1 and CDR2 (germline): SQVTM, ANQGSEA. There are 11 residues in the CDR3. Sequenced here: blood, sampled from a patient whose treatment included radiotherapy and nephrectomy. The source is a man between 60 and 75 years old with renal cell carcinoma. The rearrangement joins TRBV29-1 to TRBJ1-4; D remains unclear. CDR3 region: CSVVVGEKLFF. In DNA form, the CDR3 reads TGCAGCGTTGTAGTCGGGGAAAAACTGTTTTTT.